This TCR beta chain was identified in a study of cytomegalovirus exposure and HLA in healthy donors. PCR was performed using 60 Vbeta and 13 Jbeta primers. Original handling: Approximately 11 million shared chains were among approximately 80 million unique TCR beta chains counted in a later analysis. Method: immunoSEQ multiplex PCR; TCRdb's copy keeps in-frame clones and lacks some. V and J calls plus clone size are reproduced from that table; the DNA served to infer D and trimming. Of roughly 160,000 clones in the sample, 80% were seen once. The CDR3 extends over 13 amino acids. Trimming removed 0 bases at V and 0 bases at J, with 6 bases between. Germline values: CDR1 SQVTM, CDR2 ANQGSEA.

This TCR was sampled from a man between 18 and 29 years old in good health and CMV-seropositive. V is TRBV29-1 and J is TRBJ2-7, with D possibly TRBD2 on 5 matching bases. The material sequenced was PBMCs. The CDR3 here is CSVEDRGSYEQYF. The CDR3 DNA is TGCAGCGTTGAAGATCGGGGCTCCTACGAGCAGTACTTC.